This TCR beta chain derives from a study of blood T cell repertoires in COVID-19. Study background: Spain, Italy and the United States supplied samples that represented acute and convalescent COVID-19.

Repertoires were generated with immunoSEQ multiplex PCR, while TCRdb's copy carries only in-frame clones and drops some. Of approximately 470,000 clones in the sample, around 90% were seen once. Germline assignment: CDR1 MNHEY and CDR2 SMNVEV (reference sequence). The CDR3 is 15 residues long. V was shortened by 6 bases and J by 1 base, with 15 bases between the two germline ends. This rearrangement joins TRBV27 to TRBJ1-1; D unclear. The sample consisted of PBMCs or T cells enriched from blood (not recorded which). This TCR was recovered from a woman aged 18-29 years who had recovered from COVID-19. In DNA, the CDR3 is TGTGCCAGCAGCCTGTCGAAGAGGAAGAACACTGAAGCTTTCTTT. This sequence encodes CASSLSKRKNTEAFF.